This is a list of T cell receptor beta chains from one sample in a study of T cell changes during pregnancy in multiple sclerosis. Clones were read by immunoSEQ multiplex PCR, and TCRdb kept only the in-frame ones, dropping some. The sample contains under 95,000 clones, 80% to 95% of which appear only once. The material was peripheral blood, obtained after pregnancy. The receptors were sampled from a female donor with multiple sclerosis, enrolled in a pregnancy study. The CDR3 runs from the conserved cysteine through the conserved F or W. D genes are given only for firm matches. Clone sizes are given selectively: once, few, many, or a class where the clone is expanded.

d_call	clone_size	j_call	v_call	cdr3_nt	cdr3_aa
TRBD2	.	TRBJ2-1	TRBV4-3	TGCGCCAGCAGCCAAGGGGGGACTAGCGCTTACAATGAGCAGTTCTTC	CASSQGGTSAYNEQFF
.	.	TRBJ1-2	TRBV18	TGTGCCAGCTCACAACCTCGCTATGGCTACACCTTC	CASSQPRYGYTF
TRBD2	.	TRBJ2-3	TRBV6-5	TGTGCCAGCAGTGGGCTAGCGGGGGCCGCAGATACGCAGTATTTT	CASSGLAGAADTQYF
TRBD2	once	TRBJ2-3	TRBV6-4	TGTGCCAGCAGTGACGGTACTAGCGGGGCAGATACGCAGTATTTT	CASSDGTSGADTQYF
TRBD2	.	TRBJ2-1	TRBV9	TGTGCCAGCAGCGCCAATAGCGGGGGGAATCACAATGAGCAGTTCTTC	CASSANSGGNHNEQFF
TRBD1	.	TRBJ1-6	TRBV18	TGTGCCAGCAGGGGGACAGGGCAGAATTCACCCCTCCACTTT	CASRGTGQNSPLHF
.	.	TRBJ1-2	TRBV5-6	TGTGCCAGCAGCCGGTACAATCAGGTCTCTGGCTACACCTTC	CASSRYNQVSGYTF
.	.	TRBJ2-5	TRBV10-3	TGTGCCGTCGCCTCCCGGGGTAGATCGCAAGAGACCCAGTACTTC	CAVASRGRSQETQYF
.	.	TRBJ1-6	TRBV30	TGTGCCTGGAGAGTGAGCTCCTATAATTCACCCCTCCACTTT	CAWRVSSYNSPLHF
.	.	TRBJ2-5	TRBV25-1	TGTGCCAGCAGTGGAGCGGGCCAAGAGACCCAGTACTTC	CASSGAGQETQYF
TRBD2	.	TRBJ2-3	TRBV9	TGTGCCAGCAGCGGGGGGACTAGCGGGGGGTTAGATACGCAGTATTTT	CASSGGTSGGLDTQYF
.	.	TRBJ1-1	TRBV5-8	TGTGCCAGCAGCTTCTCAGGGTTTATCACTGAAGCTTTCTTT	CASSFSGFITEAFF
TRBD1	.	TRBJ2-3	TRBV18	TGTGCCAGCTCACCCCGGACAGGGAGTAGCACAGATACGCAGTATTTT	CASSPRTGSSTDTQYF
TRBD1	.	TRBJ2-5	TRBV27	TGTGCCAGCAGGAAAAGACAGGGGAATCAAGAGACCCAGTACTTC	CASRKRQGNQETQYF
TRBD1	.	TRBJ1-2	TRBV7-2	TGTGCCAGCAGCTTAGAACCCTCAGGGGGCGCAACCGGCTACACCTTC	CASSLEPSGGATGYTF
.	.	TRBJ2-3	TRBV7-9	TGTGCCAGCAGCAAGAACAGGGTTGGGGATACGCAGTATTTT	CASSKNRVGDTQYF
TRBD1	.	TRBJ2-2	TRBV27	TGTGCCAGCAGTTTCAGTGGTAAAATCACAGGGGAGAGATTCGCCGGGGAGCTGTTTTTT	CASSFSGKITGERFAGELFF
TRBD1	once	TRBJ2-6	TRBV30	TGTGCCTGGAGTGTACAGGACAGGCTAAACGTCCTGACTTTC	CAWSVQDRLNVLTF
.	.	TRBJ2-5	TRBV11-2	TGTGCCAGCAGCTTAGGCGGAGGGTTCCAAGAGACCCAGTACTTC	CASSLGGGFQETQYF
TRBD2	.	TRBJ2-1	TRBV2	TGTGCCAGCACCCACGAGACTAGCGGGGGAGGTGAGCAGTTCTTC	CASTHETSGGGEQFF
TRBD2	once	TRBJ2-1	TRBV18	TGTGCCAGCTCGGGGACTAGCGGGAACAATGAGCAGTTCTTC	CASSGTSGNNEQFF
.	.	TRBJ2-1	TRBV6-5	TGTGCCAGCAGTGCCCGGGGATACAATGAGCAGTTCTTC	CASSARGYNEQFF
.	few	TRBJ1-1	TRBV6-5	TGTGCCAGCAGTCCAAGGACAGACACTGAAGCTTTCTTT	CASSPRTDTEAFF
TRBD1	.	TRBJ1-2	TRBV7-3	TGTGCCAGCAGCCCCACAGGGGGCGCGTACTATGGCTACACCTTC	CASSPTGGAYYGYTF
.	.	TRBJ2-2	TRBV7-6	TGTGCCAGCAGCTTCCTCACCGGGGAGCTGTTTTTT	CASSFLTGELFF
TRBD2	.	TRBJ2-7	TRBV10-2	TGCGCCAGCAGTGCTGGACTAGCGGGGGGAGGTTACGAGCAGTACTTC	CASSAGLAGGGYEQYF
TRBD1	.	TRBJ1-5	TRBV27	TGTGCCAGCAGTTTCCAACAGGGGCTTCAGCCCCAGCATTTT	CASSFQQGLQPQHF
.	.	TRBJ2-7	TRBV4-1	TGCGCCAGCAGCCAAGAATCTCGGGGTATCTACGAGCAGTACTTC	CASSQESRGIYEQYF
.	.	TRBJ2-2	TRBV9	TGTGCCAGCAGCGTGTGGCAGGTGGCCGGGGAGCTGTTTTTT	CASSVWQVAGELFF
TRBD2	.	TRBJ2-5	TRBV7-7	TGTGCCAGCAGCTCCTCATACGGCGGGGGGGCGGAGACCCAGTACTTC	CASSSSYGGGAETQYF
TRBD1	.	TRBJ1-2	TRBV9	TGTGCCAGCAGGGAACAGGGGACCCCGAACTATGGCTACACCTTC	CASREQGTPNYGYTF
.	.	TRBJ2-1	TRBV4-2	TGTGCCAGCAGCCCCCGACTGCCGGGGGGCCTCGAGGACAATGAGCAGTTCTTC	CASSPRLPGGLEDNEQFF
TRBD2	.	TRBJ2-1	TRBV29-1	TGCAGCGTCCCCTCTAGCGGGAGCCCGCTCTACAATGAGCAGTTCTTC	CSVPSSGSPLYNEQFF